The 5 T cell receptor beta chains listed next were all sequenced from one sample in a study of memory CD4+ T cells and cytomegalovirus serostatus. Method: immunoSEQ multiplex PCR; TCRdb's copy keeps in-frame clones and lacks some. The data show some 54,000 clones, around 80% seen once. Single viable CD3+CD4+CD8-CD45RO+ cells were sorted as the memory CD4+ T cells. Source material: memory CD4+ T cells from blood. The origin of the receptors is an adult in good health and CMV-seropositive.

CDR3: CASSLSSPSYEQYF. The CDR3 DNA sequence: TGTGCCAGCAGTTTATCCTCCCCCTCCTACGAGCAGTACTTC. This chain connects TRBV28 to TRBJ2-7; D call uncertain. Germline V gene lookup returns CDR1 MDHEN and CDR2 SYDVKM. This CDR3 region has 14 residues. The V and J ends lost 1 base and 0 bases respectively, with 7 bases between them. The full variable domain, its missing parts supplied by reference TRBV28 and TRBJ2-7, is DVKVTQSSRYLVKRTGEKVFLECVQDMDHENMFWYRQDPGLGLRLIYFSYDVKMKEKGDIPEGYSVSREKKERFSLILESASTNQTSMYLCASSLSSPSYEQYFGPGTRLTVT.

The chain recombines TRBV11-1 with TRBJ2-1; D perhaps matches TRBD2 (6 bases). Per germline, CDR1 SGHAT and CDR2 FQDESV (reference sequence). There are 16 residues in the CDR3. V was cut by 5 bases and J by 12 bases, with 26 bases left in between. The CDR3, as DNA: TGTGCCAGCAGCCGCCCCGCGACTAGATGGAATGAGCGGCAGTTCTTC. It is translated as CASSRPATRWNERQFF. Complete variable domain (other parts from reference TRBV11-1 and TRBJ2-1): EAEVAQSPRYKITEKSQAVAFWCDPISGHATLYWYRQILGQGPELLVQFQDESVVDDSQLPKDRFSAERLKGVDSTLKIQPAELGDSAMYLCASSRPATRWNERQFFGPGTRLTVL.

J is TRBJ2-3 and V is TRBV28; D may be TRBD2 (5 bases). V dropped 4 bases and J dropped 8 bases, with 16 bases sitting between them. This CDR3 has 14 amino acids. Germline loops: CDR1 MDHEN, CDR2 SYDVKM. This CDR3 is CASSSDTGWGTQYF. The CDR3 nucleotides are TGTGCCAGCAGTTCAGACACGGGGTGGGGTACGCAGTATTTT.

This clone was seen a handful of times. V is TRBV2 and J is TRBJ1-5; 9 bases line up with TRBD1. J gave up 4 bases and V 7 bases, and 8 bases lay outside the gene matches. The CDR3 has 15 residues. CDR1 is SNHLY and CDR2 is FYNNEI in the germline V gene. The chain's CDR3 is CASTRGQGKNQPQHF. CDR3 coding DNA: TGTGCCAGCACCCGGGGACAGGGTAAGAATCAGCCCCAGCATTTT. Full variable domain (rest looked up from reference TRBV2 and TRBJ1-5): EPEVTQTPSHQVTQMGQEVILRCVPISNHLYFYWYRQILGQKVEFLVSFYNNEISEKSEIFDDQFSVERPDGSNFTLKIRSTKLEDSAMYFCASTRGQGKNQPQHFGDGTRLSIL.

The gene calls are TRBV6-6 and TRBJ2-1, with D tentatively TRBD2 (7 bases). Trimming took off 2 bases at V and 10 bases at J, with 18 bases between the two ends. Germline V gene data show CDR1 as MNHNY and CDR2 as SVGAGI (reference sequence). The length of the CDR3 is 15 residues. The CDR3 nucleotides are TGTGCCAGCAGTTACGAGGGGGGGCTAGCCCGCGAGCAGTTCTTC. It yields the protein CASSYEGGLAREQFF.